The source of this TCR beta chain is a study of T cell repertoires in cytomegalovirus infection (dated by TCRdb to between 2018 and 2020). Concerning the study at large: Donor HLA type was relevant to the analysis, because carriage of CMV infection together with the matching HLA type was indicated by public TCR beta signatures. The full study reports these points: The ex vivo response was dominated by HLA-C-restricted CMV-specific TCR beta clonotypes, and the single most frequent clonotype in two of eight donors was supplied by these HLA-C-restricted clonotypes. In both this cohort and an independent cohort of under 450 donors, the cumulative frequency of public TCR beta family members distinguished carriers of CMV infection plus the relevant HLA type.

This clonotype was observed a few times. There is no known antigen for this receptor. There are no base qualities to consult, and no much larger clone falls within one base. The CDR3, from cysteine to phenylalanine, totals 14 residues. Only the CDR3 portion is preserved as DNA: 42 bases, with reading frame beginning at the first base. The germline V and J ends show losses of 5 bases and 6 bases respectively, and no gene match explains 7 bases of the junction. The germline V gene yields MNHEY for CDR1 and SVGAGI for CDR2. Sequencing took place on an Illumina HiSeq 1500. TCRdb ran its own pipeline on the public reads, namely fastp trimming at Q25 and MiXCR clone calling, and kept in-frame beta chains. CDR3 protein duplicates are merged, each entry listing the most common genes and DNA. This sample lists hundreds of thousands of distinct CDR3 sequences; under 40% were detected once. The top ten clonotypes cover roughly 13% of the sample.

This TCR was sampled from a human donor in good health (CMV status not recorded). Some clones in this sample may be carry-over from other donors' samples. The material sequenced was PBMCs. Recombination joined TRBV6-5 with TRBJ2-4; TRBD1 lines up with 7 middle nucleotides. Read as DNA, the sequence is TGTGCCAGCAGTACGGGACAGTCTCGAAACATTCAGTACTTC. It translates as CASSTGQSRNIQYF.